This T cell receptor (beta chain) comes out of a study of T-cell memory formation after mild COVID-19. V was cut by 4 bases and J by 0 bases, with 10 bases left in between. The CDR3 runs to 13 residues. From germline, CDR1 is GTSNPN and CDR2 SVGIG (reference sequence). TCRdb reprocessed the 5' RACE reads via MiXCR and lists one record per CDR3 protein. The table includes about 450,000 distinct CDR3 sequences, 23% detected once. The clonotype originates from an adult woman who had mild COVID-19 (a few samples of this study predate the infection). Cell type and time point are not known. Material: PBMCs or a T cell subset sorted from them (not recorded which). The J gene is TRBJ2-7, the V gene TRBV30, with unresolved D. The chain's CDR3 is CAWKVKSSYEQYF. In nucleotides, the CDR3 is TGTGCCTGGAAGGTCAAGAGCTCCTACGAGCAGTACTTC.